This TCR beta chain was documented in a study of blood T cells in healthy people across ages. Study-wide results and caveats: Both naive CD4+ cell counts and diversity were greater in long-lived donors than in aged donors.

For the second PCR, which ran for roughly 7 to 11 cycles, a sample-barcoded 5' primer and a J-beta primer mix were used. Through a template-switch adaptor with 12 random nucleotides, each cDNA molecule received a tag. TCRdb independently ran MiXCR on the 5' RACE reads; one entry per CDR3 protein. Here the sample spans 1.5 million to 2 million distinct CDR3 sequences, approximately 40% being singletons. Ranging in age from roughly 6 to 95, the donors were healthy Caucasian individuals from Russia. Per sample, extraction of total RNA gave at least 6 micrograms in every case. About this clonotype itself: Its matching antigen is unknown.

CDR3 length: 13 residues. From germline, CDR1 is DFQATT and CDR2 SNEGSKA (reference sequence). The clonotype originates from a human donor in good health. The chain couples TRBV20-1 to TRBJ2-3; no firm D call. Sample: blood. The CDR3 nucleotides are TGCAGCCGCCACGAGGTTGCTTCAGATACGCAGTATTTT. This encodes CSRHEVASDTQYF.